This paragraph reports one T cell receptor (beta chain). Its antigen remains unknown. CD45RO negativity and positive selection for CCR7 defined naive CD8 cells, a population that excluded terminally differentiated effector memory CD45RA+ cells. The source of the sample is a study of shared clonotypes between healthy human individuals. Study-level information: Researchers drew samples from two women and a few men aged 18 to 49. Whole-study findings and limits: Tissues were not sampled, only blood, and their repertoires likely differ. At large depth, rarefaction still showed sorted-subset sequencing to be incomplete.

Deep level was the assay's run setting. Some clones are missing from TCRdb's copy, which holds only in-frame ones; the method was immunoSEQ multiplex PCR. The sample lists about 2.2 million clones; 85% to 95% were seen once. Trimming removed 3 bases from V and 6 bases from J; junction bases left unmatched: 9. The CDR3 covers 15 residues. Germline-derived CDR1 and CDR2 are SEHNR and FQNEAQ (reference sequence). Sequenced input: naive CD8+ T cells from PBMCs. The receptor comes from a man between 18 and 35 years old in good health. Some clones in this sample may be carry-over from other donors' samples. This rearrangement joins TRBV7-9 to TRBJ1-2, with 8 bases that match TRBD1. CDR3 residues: CASSFGVRGPDGYTF. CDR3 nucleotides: TGTGCCAGCAGCTTTGGCGTCAGGGGGCCGGATGGCTACACCTTC.